The text below deals with one T cell receptor beta chain. The antigen remains undetermined. This sample was included in a study of T-cell reconstitution after alpha-beta-depleted transplantation in children. Regarding the study as a whole: The study traced high day-60 TCRbeta diversity in some patients to surviving recipient T cells and thymic progenitors. Reportedly, only several hundred clones from non-depleted graft cells drove alpha-beta T-cell counts at about two months. At the one-year point after transplant, T-cell counts and TCRbeta diversity were found to come mostly from T cells that had been newly produced.

Unique molecular identifiers were incorporated when the TCRbeta library was constructed. One entry per CDR3 protein, called by TCRdb with MiXCR from the PCR reads. This sample yields 150,000 to 200,000 distinct CDR3 sequences, of which approximately 12% are seen a single time; over 10% belongs to the top ten. The germline V gene has CDR1 GTSNPN and CDR2 SVGIG (reference sequence). Deletions cut 2 bases from V and 6 bases from J, with 14 bases between. The CDR3 covers 14 residues. Here the sequenced sample was PBMCs, taken before TCRalphabeta/CD19-depleted stem cell transplant. This TCR derives from a boy younger than 10 with acute myeloid leukemia, due to receive a stem cell transplant. The chain is built from TRBV30 and TRBJ2-4; perhaps TRBD1 as D (5 bases). CDR3 sequence (DNA): TGTGCCTGGAGTTATGGCCAGGGAAGAAACATTCAGTACTTC. This translates into CAWSYGQGRNIQYF.